The T cell receptor beta chain described here comes from a study of response to subunit inactivated influenza vaccine. The study, taken as a whole, reports: After each seasonal influenza vaccination, few new T cells are recruited, the authors suggested.

As concerns this clonotype: Antigen unknown.

Per the germline V gene, CDR1 is MDHEN and CDR2 is SYDVKM. V was trimmed by 6 bases and J by 4 bases, leaving 15 bases between them. This CDR3 has 15 residues. In TCRdb, the RT-PCR reads were re-called with MiXCR into one record per CDR3 protein. Here the sample spans some 570,000 distinct CDR3 sequences, 10% to 12% being singletons. A further study also used this sample, focusing on T cells expressing NK-cell markers. From that report: Production of TCR beta cDNA relied on 5'RACE template switching with UMIs. Among CD8+ T cells from about 6 donors, dominant NKG2C+ clonotypes accounted for about 1.0-7.0%. Several of the donors also had these clonotypes leading their CD3+CD56-NKG2C+ fraction. Unclear, still, was the HCMV specificity of the expanded NKG2C+ T cell clones.

The chain combines TRBV28 with TRBJ2-2; D is unresolved. The sequence was collected from a man aged 50 or older who received an inactivated influenza vaccine. The starting material was PBMCs from blood, obtained on the day of vaccination. The DNA of the CDR3 is TGTGCCAGCAGCAGCGCCAGCGTGGGCACCGGGGAGCTGTTTTTT. It specifies CASSSASVGTGELFF.